This passage covers 16 T cell receptor beta chains from one sample sequenced in a study of regulatory T cells in long-lasting Graves disease. The authors built TCR beta libraries using iRepertoire HTBI primers and Arm-PCR of CDR3 regions. TCRdb used MiXCR to reprocess the multiplex PCR reads, holding one entry per CDR3 protein. Of around 420,000 distinct CDR3 sequences in the sample, 14% to 15% were seen once. Time point: newly diagnosed GD, antithyroid drugs for less than 3 months. PBMC RNA served as the TCR library source. A further study also used this sample, focusing on T cells in Graves' hyperthyroidism and ophthalmopathy.

Sequences were derived from peripheral blood mononuclear cells (PBMCs), sampled at new diagnosis, from a patient treated with antithyroid drugs. The receptor set was obtained from a woman between 40 and 55 years old with Graves disease.

This clonotype was seen at least ten times. The rearrangement uses TRBV12-3 or TRBV12-4 and TRBJ2-3; 10 positions match TRBD2. V lost 6 bases and J lost 0; bases outside the gene matches: 12. The CDR3 has 18 residues. The CDR3 DNA is TGTGCCAGCAGCCCAAGTTACTGGACTAGCGGAAGCACAGATACGCAGTATTTT. Residues: CASSPSYWTSGSTDTQYF.

In this sample, this clonotype turned up many times. The chain joins TRBV24-1 to TRBJ2-3; 9 bases agree with TRBD1. Germline lookup yields CDR1 KGHDR and CDR2 SFDVKD. The V segment lost 1 base and the J segment 7 bases; nucleotides outside the gene matches: 5. The CDR3 has 15 amino acids. In DNA, the CDR3 is TGTGCCACCAGTGATTTTCCGGACAGGGGTCATACGCAGTATTTT. This encodes CATSDFPDRGHTQYF.

This clonotype was recorded many times. The genes are TRBV14 and TRBJ2-7; D perhaps matches TRBD1 (5 bases). Trimming stripped 4 bases from V and 6 bases from J, with 16 bases between. The CDR3 is made up of 14 amino acids. CDR1 and CDR2 from the germline V gene are SGHDN and FVKESK. The CDR3 loop is CASSRSGQRIEQYF. The CDR3 DNA reads TGTGCCAGCAGCCGGAGTGGACAAAGGATCGAGCAGTACTTC. Using reference TRBV14 and TRBJ2-7 for the parts outside the CDR3, the full variable domain is EAGVTQFPSHSVIEKGQTVTLRCDPISGHDNLYWYRRVMGKEIKFLLHFVKESKQDESGMPNNRFLAERTGGTYSTLKVQPAELEDSGVYFCASSRSGQRIEQYFGPGTRLTVT.

This clonotype was seen more than once but under ten times. A much bigger clone sits one base away, suggesting this may be a read error. The chain couples TRBV24-1 to TRBJ2-1; the match to TRBD2 covers 12 bases. Germline V gives CDR1 KGHDR, CDR2 SFDVKD. This CDR3 has 18 amino acids. For the CDR3, the DNA is TGTGCCACCAGTGCCCTAGGGCCGGGACTAGCGGGTTACAATGAGCGGTTCTTC. This encodes CATSALGPGLAGYNERFF.

This clonotype was observed at least ten times. The V and J genes are TRBV10-2 and TRBJ2-1; 8 bases map to TRBD2. There are 15 residues in the CDR3. Germline V gives CDR1 WSHSY, CDR2 SAAADI. With 4 bases clipped from V and 4 bases from J, the junction kept 6 bases outside the gene matches. CDR3 amino acids: CASSVTGGRYNEQFF. For the CDR3, the DNA is TGCGCCAGCAGTGTGACGGGCGGGAGGTACAATGAGCAGTTCTTC.

This clonotype was observed a handful of times. The chain is built from TRBV27 and TRBJ2-4; possibly TRBD1 for D (6 bases). Germline V lookup: CDR1 MNHEY, CDR2 SMNVEV (reference sequence). Trimming took off 4 bases at V and 0 bases at J, with 13 bases between the two ends. CDR3 size: 16 residues. CDR3 nucleotide sequence: TGTGCCAGCAGTTCCTGGACAGATATAGCCAAAAACATTCAGTACTTC. This gives the protein CASSSWTDIAKNIQYF.

This clonotype has ten or more counts. The V and J genes are TRBV7-6 and TRBJ2-1; TRBD2 agrees at 8 bases. There are 15 residues in the CDR3. Germline-derived CDR1 and CDR2 are SGHVS and FNYEAQ. J lost 8 bases, V lost 2 bases, and 8 bases had no gene match. CDR3 amino acids: CASSLTAGVQYEQFF. The CDR3, as DNA: TGTGCCAGCAGCTTAACAGCGGGAGTCCAATATGAGCAGTTCTTC.

The gene calls are TRBV19 and TRBJ2-5, with D possibly being TRBD1 (5 bases). CDR1 is LNHDA, CDR2 SQIVND, per germline (reference sequence). The V and J ends lost 4 bases and 4 bases respectively, with 13 bases between them. The CDR3 has 14 residues. The CDR3 sequence is CASSTAGIGETQYF. CDR3 nucleotides: TGTGCCAGTAGTACAGCAGGGATCGGAGAGACCCAGTACTTC.

In this sample, this clonotype turned up many times. The chain joins TRBV6-5 to TRBJ2-7; 10 nucleotides align to TRBD2. The CDR3 is 16 amino acids. Germline trimming cut 0 bases from V and 7 bases from J; bases unmatched to any gene: 9. Germline V gene lookup returns CDR1 MNHEY and CDR2 SVGAGI. This CDR3 reads CASSYSGLAGEGEQYF. The CDR3 DNA is TGTGCCAGCAGTTACTCGGGGCTAGCGGGAGAGGGGGAGCAGTACTTC.

Notes on this clonotype: This may arise from a read error, as a much more abundant clone is one base away. No conserved phenylalanine or tryptophan ends this CDR3, so it is likely a read error. This sequence joins TRBV5-1 and TRBJ2-5; 7 nucleotides line up with TRBD2. After removal of 0 bases from V and 2 bases from J, the junction contained 4 bases not matched to a gene. The CDR3 totals 15 residues. Germline-derived CDR1 and CDR2 are SGHRS and YFSETQ. CDR3 sequence reads: CASSLALAEQETQYS. The CDR3 nucleotides are TGCGCCAGCAGCTTGGCGCTAGCGGAACAAGAGACCCAGTACTCC.

This clonotype has ten or more counts. The chain links TRBV7-2 to TRBJ2-2; 9 nucleotides agree with TRBD1. The CDR3 has 14 residues. V lost 1 base to trimming and J lost 12 bases; unmatched junction nucleotides: 6. Germline values: CDR1 SGHTA, CDR2 FQGNSA. The CDR3 DNA reads as TGTGCCAGCAGCTTAGGGGGACAGGGTTGGCAGCTGTTTTTT. It encodes CASSLGGQGWQLFF. Combining the CDR3 with reference TRBV7-2 and TRBJ2-2 gives the whole variable domain GAGVSQSPSNKVTEKGKDVELRCDPISGHTALYWYRQSLGQGLEFLIYFQGNSAPDKSGLPSDRFSAERTGGSVSTLTIQRTQQEDSAVYLCASSLGGQGWQLFFGEGSRLTVL.

This clonotype was found many times. The CDR3 DNA follows: TGCAGTGCTAGAACGGGCAGGGGGAACACTGAAGCTTTCTTT. Translated, it gives CSARTGRGNTEAFF. The rearrangement links TRBV20-1 to TRBJ1-1; tentatively, D is TRBD1 (6 bases). Germline V gives CDR1 DFQATT, CDR2 SNEGSKA (reference sequence). V was shortened by 2 bases and J by 1 base, with 11 bases between the two germline ends. The length of the CDR3 is 14 residues.

This clonotype was detected only a few times. V and J are TRBV20-1 and TRBJ2-2; a possible D gene is TRBD2 (5 bases). Trimming took off 1 base at V and 8 bases at J, with 11 bases between the two ends. The CDR3 is 13 residues long. Germline V gene lookup returns CDR1 DFQATT and CDR2 SNEGSKA (reference sequence). This CDR3 reads CSARAGVAGELFF. CDR3 coding DNA: TGCAGTGCTAGAGCAGGAGTAGCGGGGGAGCTGTTTTTT.

In its sample, this clonotype was seen many times. The rearrangement links TRBV19 to TRBJ2-7, with D possibly being TRBD2 (6 bases). CDR1 is LNHDA and CDR2 is SQIVND in the germline V gene (reference sequence). The V end lost 3 bases, the J end lost 8 bases, and 8 bases lay between the germline ends. The length of the CDR3 is 11 residues. The CDR3: CASSIGLKQYF. The CDR3 DNA sequence: TGTGCCAGTAGTATCGGACTAAAGCAGTACTTC.

This clonotype showed up many times. V gene TRBV9 combines with J gene TRBJ1-2; 8 bases match TRBD1. The germline CDR1 and CDR2 sequences are SGDLS and YYNGEE. V shed 0 bases and J 7 bases; nucleotides not matched to a gene: 8. The CDR3 length is 15 residues. CDR3 residues: CASSVEGQGAFGYTF. CDR3 in DNA: TGTGCCAGCAGCGTAGAAGGACAGGGAGCTTTTGGCTACACCTTC.

This clonotype was counted many times. This chain joins TRBV28 and TRBJ2-5; D is unresolved. The ends were cut back, 3 bases at V and 1 base at J, with 6 bases in the middle. This CDR3 spans 13 amino acids. CDR1 MDHEN and CDR2 SYDVKM come from the germline V gene. The CDR3 DNA sequence: TGTGCCAGCAGTTTGAACAGCCAAGAGACCCAGTACTTC. This encodes CASSLNSQETQYF.